A single sample is the source of the 14 T cell receptor beta chains below, sequenced in a study of preoperative IRX-2 immunotherapy in early breast cancer. Indicated treatment: preoperative locoregional IRX-2 cytokine immunotherapy. This table comes from immunoSEQ multiplex PCR, and its TCRdb copy is limited to in-frame clones, with some not included. The sample shows 15,000 to 25,000 clones, over 80% of them seen only once. This specimen consisted of lymph node tissue, obtained after IRX-2 immunotherapy. These receptors were collected from a human donor with breast cancer.

The V gene is TRBV15, the J gene TRBJ1-5; D call uncertain. The CDR3 is made up of 16 amino acids. Germline loops: CDR1 LNHNV, CDR2 YYDKDF (reference sequence). V was cut by 3 bases and J by 2 bases, with 14 bases left in between. The CDR3 DNA reads TGTGCCACCAGCAGCCGGACGGGGATCCGCAATCAGCCCCAGCATTTT. This gives the protein CATSSRTGIRNQPQHF.

The J gene is TRBJ1-1, the V gene TRBV5-1, with D perhaps TRBD1 (5 bases). The CDR3 covers 14 residues. Trimming shortened V by 6 bases and J by 2 bases, and 14 bases separated the two germline ends. CDR1 and CDR2 (germline): SGHRS, YFSETQ. In DNA form, the CDR3 reads TGCGCCAGCACCTGGGGGGGGACCAACACTGAAGCTTTCTTT. Translated: CASTWGGTNTEAFF.

This clone was counted between two and nine times. The chain carries TRBV10-3 and TRBJ1-5; D is possibly TRBD1 (5 bases). Germline assignment: CDR1 ENHRY and CDR2 SYGVKD. The CDR3 sequence is 14 residues long. V lost 5 bases, J lost 0 bases, and 8 bases lay in between. CDR3 loop: CAISRGDSNQPQHF. DNA of the CDR3: TGTGCCATCAGTAGGGGCGATAGCAATCAGCCCCAGCATTTT.

The CDR3 region has the DNA TGTGCCAGTAGTAGCGACAGGGGTAGGGATCAGCCCCAGCATTTT. The encoded protein is CASSSDRGRDQPQHF. The J gene is TRBJ1-5, the V gene TRBV19, with 8 bases lining up with TRBD1. The junction had 7 bases not matched to a gene; V was cut back by 4 bases and J by 5 bases. Looked up from germline, CDR1 is LNHDA and CDR2 is SQIVND (reference sequence). The CDR3 is made up of 15 amino acids.

CDR3 DNA sequence: TGTGCCAGCAGCGTCCGGGGAGGGTCTGGGGCCAACGTCCTGACTTTC. Its protein product is CASSVRGGSGANVLTF. The chain has TRBV14 and TRBJ2-6; 7 bases align to TRBD2. The CDR3 has 16 residues. Germline trimming cut 5 bases from V and 1 base from J; bases unmatched to any gene: 5. Germline values: CDR1 SGHDN, CDR2 FVKESK. Filled out from reference TRBV14 and TRBJ2-6, the complete variable domain reads EAGVTQFPSHSVIEKGQTVTLRCDPISGHDNLYWYRRVMGKEIKFLLHFVKESKQDESGMPNNRFLAERTGGTYSTLKVQPAELEDSGVYFCASSVRGGSGANVLTFGAGSRLTVL.

This chain links TRBV11-3 with TRBJ1-2; 7 bases fit TRBD1. The CDR3 covers 15 residues. Germline-derived CDR1 and CDR2 are SGHNT and YENEEA. V trimming: 3 bases; J trimming: 5 bases; junction bases outside the gene matches: 9. Here the CDR3 reads CASSLAIRGEYGYTF. The CDR3 DNA follows: TGTGCCAGCAGCTTGGCCATCAGGGGGGAATATGGCTACACCTTC.

The sample holds a few counts of this clone. The chain recombines TRBV18 with TRBJ1-3; 7 positions match TRBD1. The V segment lost 3 bases and the J segment 3 bases; nucleotides outside the gene matches: 8. The CDR3 is 16 amino acids. Looked up from germline, CDR1 is KGHSH and CDR2 is LQKENI. The CDR3 sequence: CASSPQTAGGGNTIYF. In nucleotides, the CDR3 is TGTGCCAGCTCACCCCAAACGGCAGGGGGTGGAAACACCATATATTTT. The full variable domain, rest sourced from reference TRBV18 and TRBJ1-3, is NAGVMQNPRHLVRRRGQEARLRCSPMKGHSHVYWYRQLPEEGLKFMVYLQKENIIDESGMPKERFSAEFPKEGPSILRIQQVVRGDSAAYFCASSPQTAGGGNTIYFGEGSWLTVV.

The gene calls are TRBV28 and TRBJ2-1, with 11 positions matching TRBD1. CDR3 length: 18 amino acids. Unmatched junction bases numbered 8, after V lost 4 bases and J lost 0 bases. Germline loops: CDR1 MDHEN, CDR2 SYDVKM. This CDR3 is CASSSPTGTGGSYNEQFF. In DNA, the CDR3 is TGTGCCAGCAGTTCGCCCACCGGGACAGGGGGCTCCTACAATGAGCAGTTCTTC.

The gene calls are TRBV7-5 and TRBJ1-2. TRBV7-5 is labeled a pseudogene. This CDR3 has 14 residues. DNA for the CDR3: TGTGCCAGCAGCGCAAAGGACCGTACCTATGGCTACACCTTC. This sequence encodes CASSAKDRTYGYTF.

This chain uses TRBV6-8 with TRBJ2-7; possibly TRBD2 for D (6 bases). Trimming took off 1 base at V and 2 bases at J, with 18 bases between the two ends. CDR3 length equals 17 residues. Germline V gives CDR1 MNHGY, CDR2 SAAAGT. CDR3 region: CASSYYGGSAYPYEQYF. CDR3 DNA sequence: TGTGCCAGCAGTTACTATGGAGGGTCAGCTTACCCCTACGAGCAGTACTTC.

The J gene is TRBJ1-4, the V gene TRBV29-1; D might be TRBD1 (6 bases). From germline, CDR1 is SQVTM and CDR2 ANQGSEA. This CDR3 has 12 residues. V lost 7 bases to trimming and J lost 4 bases, with 10 bases between them. CDR3 amino acids: CSGRDINEKLFF. In nucleotides, the CDR3 is TGCAGCGGCCGGGACATTAATGAAAAACTGTTTTTT.

The chain joins TRBV30 to TRBJ1-2; unclear D gene. V dropped 8 bases and J dropped 2 bases, with 15 bases sitting between them. The CDR3 is 13 amino acids. Germline-derived CDR1 and CDR2 are GTSNPN and SVGIG (reference sequence). CDR3 DNA: TGTGCCGGCGGAAACGCCGGAAACTATGGCTACACCTTC. Its protein is CAGGNAGNYGYTF.

The genes are TRBV28 and TRBJ2-7; the D gene is possibly TRBD1 (5 bases). V was clipped by 6 bases and J by 3 bases, with 15 bases between them. Germline V gene lookup returns CDR1 MDHEN and CDR2 SYDVKM. The CDR3 runs to 14 residues. The CDR3 loop reads CASSAPGHRYEQYF. The CDR3 DNA follows: TGTGCCAGCAGCGCCCCCGGACACCGCTACGAGCAGTACTTC.

V and J are TRBV5-1 and TRBJ1-1, with 9 bases matching TRBD1. This CDR3 is built from 16 residues. From germline, CDR1 is SGHRS and CDR2 YFSETQ. V was clipped by 3 bases and J by 1 base; unmatched bases: 7. This chain's CDR3 is CASSSTGGAWNTEAFF. The CDR3 bases are TGCGCCAGCAGCTCTACAGGGGGCGCTTGGAACACTGAAGCTTTCTTT.